The text below deals with one T cell receptor beta chain. TCRdb recomputed calls from the 5' RACE reads with MiXCR, one row per CDR3 protein. Found here are some 550,000 distinct CDR3 sequences, about a fifth of them singletons; the top ten hold 13% to 15%. The sample belongs to a study of T cells after yellow fever vaccination. This clonotype originated in a man younger than 45 who received the YFV17D yellow fever vaccine. The sample was PBMCs, taken 15 days after the yellow fever booster vaccination.

CDR3 protein: CASSTQSYNEQFF. The CDR3 coding sequence is TGTGCCAGCAGTACCCAATCCTACAATGAGCAGTTCTTC. This sequence joins TRBV6-2 or TRBV6-3 and TRBJ2-1; the D is unclear. V lost 5 bases to trimming and J lost 1 base, with 6 bases between them. The CDR3 has 13 amino acids. Germline CDR1 and CDR2: MNHEY and SVGEGT.